Sequencing of this T cell receptor (beta chain) was carried out in a study of PD-L1 blockade in urothelial cancer. Study findings and constraints: Tumor-associated blood clones were expanded more by durable-benefit patients at 3 weeks.

Details on this clone: Its antigen remains unknown.

Measured with immunoSEQ multiplex PCR; TCRdb has only the in-frame clones, and not every one. The data show tens of thousands of clones, roughly 79% seen once. CDR3 size: 13 residues. The germline gives CDR1 MNHNS, CDR2 SASEGT. V was trimmed by 9 bases and J by 2 bases, leaving 8 bases between them. Stated time point: pretreatment peripheral blood. The V gene is TRBV6-1, the J gene TRBJ2-6; no clear D gene. The origin of this receptor is a man between 65 and 85 years old with urothelial cancer. The input for sequencing was PBMCs, taken around atezolizumab (anti-PD-L1) treatment. CDR3 in DNA: TGTGCCAGAAAGGAGCCTGGGGCCAACGTCCTGACTTTC. Protein product: CARKEPGANVLTF.